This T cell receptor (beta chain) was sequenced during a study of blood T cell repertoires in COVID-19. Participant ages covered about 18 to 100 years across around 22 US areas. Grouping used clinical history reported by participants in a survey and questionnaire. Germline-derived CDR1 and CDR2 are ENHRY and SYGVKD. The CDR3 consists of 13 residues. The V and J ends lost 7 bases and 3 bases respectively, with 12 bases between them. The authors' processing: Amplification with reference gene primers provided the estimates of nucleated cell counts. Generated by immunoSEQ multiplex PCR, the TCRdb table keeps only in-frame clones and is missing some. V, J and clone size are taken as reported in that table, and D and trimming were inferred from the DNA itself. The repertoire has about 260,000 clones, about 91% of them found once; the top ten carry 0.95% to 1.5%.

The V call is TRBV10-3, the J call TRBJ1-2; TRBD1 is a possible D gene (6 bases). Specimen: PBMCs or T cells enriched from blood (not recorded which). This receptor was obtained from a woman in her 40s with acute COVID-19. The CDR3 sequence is CAITATGDYGYTF. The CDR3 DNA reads TGTGCCATCACTGCGACAGGTGACTATGGCTACACCTTC.